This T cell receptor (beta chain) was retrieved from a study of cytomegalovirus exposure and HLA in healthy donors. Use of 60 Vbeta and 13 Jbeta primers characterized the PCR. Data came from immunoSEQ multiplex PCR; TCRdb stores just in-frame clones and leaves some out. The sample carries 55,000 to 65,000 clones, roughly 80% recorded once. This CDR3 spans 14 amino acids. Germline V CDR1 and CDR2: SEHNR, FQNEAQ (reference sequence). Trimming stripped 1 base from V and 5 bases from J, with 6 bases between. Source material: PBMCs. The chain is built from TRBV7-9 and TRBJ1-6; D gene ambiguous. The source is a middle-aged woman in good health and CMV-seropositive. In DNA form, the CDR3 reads TGTGCCAGCAGCTTAGGGAGAAATAATTCACCCCTCCACTTT. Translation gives CASSLGRNNSPLHF.